This T cell receptor beta chain derives from a study of blood T cell repertoires in COVID-19. Study context: T cells, B-cell-depleted T cells, or PBMCs supplied cDNA or gDNA.

Recruitment covered about two dozen US areas and drew participants whose ages spanned roughly 18 to 90 years. Which cohort a participant joined came from the clinical history participants gave. A single count supports this clone. The authors' processing: Reference gene primer amplification in the assay estimated nucleated cell counts. The protocol was immunoSEQ multiplex PCR, while the TCRdb copy is restricted to in-frame clones and leaves out a portion. For V, J and clone size, that table is used; D and trimming come from the DNA. The top ten hold roughly 4.3% of the sample, which has 270,000 or so clones, just under 90% seen once. The clonotype originates from a woman in her 30s with acute COVID-19. The sample taken for sequencing was PBMCs or T cells enriched from blood (not recorded which).

Written as DNA, the CDR3 is TGTGCCAGCAGTTTGTCTAGCGGGGCCTACGAGCAGTACTTC. It codes for CASSLSSGAYEQYF. This chain connects TRBV27 to TRBJ2-7; the match to TRBD2 covers 9 bases. Trimming at V came to 3 bases and at J to 2 bases, leaving 2 bases not matched to a gene. The germline V gene has CDR1 MNHEY and CDR2 SMNVEV (reference sequence). The CDR3 covers 14 residues.